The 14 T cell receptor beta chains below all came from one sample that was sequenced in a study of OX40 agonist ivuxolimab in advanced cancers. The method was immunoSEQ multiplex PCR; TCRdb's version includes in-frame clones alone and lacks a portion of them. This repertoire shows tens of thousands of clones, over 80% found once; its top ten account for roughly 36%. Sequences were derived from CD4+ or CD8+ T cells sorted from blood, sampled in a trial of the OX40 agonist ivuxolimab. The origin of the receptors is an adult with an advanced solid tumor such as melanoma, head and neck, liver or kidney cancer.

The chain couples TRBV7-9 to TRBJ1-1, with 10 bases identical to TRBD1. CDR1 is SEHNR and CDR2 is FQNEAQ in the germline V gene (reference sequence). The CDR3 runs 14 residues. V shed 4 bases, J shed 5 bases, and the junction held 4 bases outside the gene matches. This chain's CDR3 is CASSWDRGGTEAFF. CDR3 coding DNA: TGTGCCAGCAGCTGGGACAGGGGAGGAACTGAAGCTTTCTTT.

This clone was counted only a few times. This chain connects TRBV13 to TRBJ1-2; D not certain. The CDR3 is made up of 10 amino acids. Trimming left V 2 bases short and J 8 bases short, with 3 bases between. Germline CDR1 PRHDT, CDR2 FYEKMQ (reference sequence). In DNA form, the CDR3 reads TGTGCCAGCAGCTTAAAGGGCTACACCTTC. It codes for CASSLKGYTF. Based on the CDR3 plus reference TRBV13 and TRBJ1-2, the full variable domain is AAGVIQSPRHLIKEKRETATLKCYPIPRHDTVYWYQQGPGQDPQFLISFYEKMQSDKGSIPDRFSAQQFSDYHSELNMSSLELGDSALYFCASSLKGYTFGSGTRLTVV.

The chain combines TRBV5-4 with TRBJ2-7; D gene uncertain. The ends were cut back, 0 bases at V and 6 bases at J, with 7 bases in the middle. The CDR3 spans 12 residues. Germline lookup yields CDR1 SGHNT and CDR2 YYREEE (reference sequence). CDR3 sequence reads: CASSLGGSEQYF. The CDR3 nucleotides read TGTGCCAGCAGCTTGGGAGGATCCGAGCAGTACTTC.

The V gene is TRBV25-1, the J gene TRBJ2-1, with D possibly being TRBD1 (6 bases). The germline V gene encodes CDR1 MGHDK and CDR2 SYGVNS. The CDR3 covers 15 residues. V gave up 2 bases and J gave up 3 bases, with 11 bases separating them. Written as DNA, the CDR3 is TGTGCCAGCAGTGAACACAGGGTTTTCTACAATGAGCAGTTCTTC. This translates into CASSEHRVFYNEQFF. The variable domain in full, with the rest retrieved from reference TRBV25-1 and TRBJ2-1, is EADIYQTPRYLVIGTGKKITLECSQTMGHDKMYWYQQDPGMELHLIHYSYGVNSTEKGDLSSESTVSRIRTEHFPLTLESARPSHTSQYLCASSEHRVFYNEQFFGPGTRLTVL.

The DNA for the CDR3 is TGTGCCAGCAGCGGGGGCTCCTACAATGAGCAGTTCTTC. Encoded protein: CASSGGSYNEQFF. V usage is TRBV9 and J usage is TRBJ2-1; D gene uncertain. Trimming removed 3 bases at V and 0 bases at J, with 4 bases between. CDR3 length: 13 amino acids. Per the germline V gene, CDR1 is SGDLS and CDR2 is YYNGEE.

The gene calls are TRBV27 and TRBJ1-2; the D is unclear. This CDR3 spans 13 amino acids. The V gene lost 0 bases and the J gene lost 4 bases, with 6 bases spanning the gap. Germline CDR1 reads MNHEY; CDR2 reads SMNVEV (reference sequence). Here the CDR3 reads CASSLSPIYGYTF. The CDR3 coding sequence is TGTGCCAGCAGTTTATCCCCGATCTATGGCTACACCTTC.

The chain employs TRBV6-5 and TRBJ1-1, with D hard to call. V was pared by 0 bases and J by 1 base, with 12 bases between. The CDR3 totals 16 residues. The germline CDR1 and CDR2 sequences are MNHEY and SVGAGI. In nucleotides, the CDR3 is TGTGCCAGCAGTTACTCGCCAATAACACAGAACACTGAAGCTTTCTTT. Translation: CASSYSPITQNTEAFF.

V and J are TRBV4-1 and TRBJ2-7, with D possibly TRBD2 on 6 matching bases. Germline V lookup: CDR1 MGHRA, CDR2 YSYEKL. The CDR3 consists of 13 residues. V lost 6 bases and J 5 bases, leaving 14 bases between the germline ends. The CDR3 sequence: CASRITGGDEQYF. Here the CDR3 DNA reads TGCGCCAGCAGAATCACCGGCGGGGACGAGCAGTACTTC.

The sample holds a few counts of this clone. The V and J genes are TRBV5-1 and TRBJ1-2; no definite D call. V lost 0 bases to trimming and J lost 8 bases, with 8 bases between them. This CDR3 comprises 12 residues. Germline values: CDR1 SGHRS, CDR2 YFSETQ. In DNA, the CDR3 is TGCGCCAGCAGCTTGGATTGGGAGGGCTACACCTTC. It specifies CASSLDWEGYTF.

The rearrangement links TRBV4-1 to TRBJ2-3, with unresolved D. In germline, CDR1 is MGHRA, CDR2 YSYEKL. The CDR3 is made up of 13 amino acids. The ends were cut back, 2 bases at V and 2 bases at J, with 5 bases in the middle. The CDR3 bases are TGCGCCAGCAGCCAATCCCCCACAGATACGCAGTATTTT. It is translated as CASSQSPTDTQYF.

DNA of the CDR3: TGTGCCAGAGGGAGGCCAGCCAAAAACATTCAGTACTTC. This codes for CARGRPAKNIQYF. The rearrangement links TRBV7-2 to TRBJ2-4, with D possibly being TRBD2 (6 bases). V lost 9 bases and J 0 bases, leaving 9 bases between the germline ends. The V gene's germline CDR1 is SGHTA and CDR2 FQGNSA. The CDR3 is 13 amino acids. Combining the CDR3 with reference TRBV7-2 and TRBJ2-4 gives the whole variable domain GAGVSQSPSNKVTEKGKDVELRCDPISGHTALYWYRQSLGQGLEFLIYFQGNSAPDKSGLPSDRFSAERTGGSVSTLTIQRTQQEDSAVYLCARGRPAKNIQYFGAGTRLSVL.

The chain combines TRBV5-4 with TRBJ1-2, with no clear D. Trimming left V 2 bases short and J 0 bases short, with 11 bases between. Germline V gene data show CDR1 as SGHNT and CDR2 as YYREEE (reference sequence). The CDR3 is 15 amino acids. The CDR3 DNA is TGTGCCAGCAGCTTCCGGACGGGAGCTAACTATGGCTACACCTTC. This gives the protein CASSFRTGANYGYTF.

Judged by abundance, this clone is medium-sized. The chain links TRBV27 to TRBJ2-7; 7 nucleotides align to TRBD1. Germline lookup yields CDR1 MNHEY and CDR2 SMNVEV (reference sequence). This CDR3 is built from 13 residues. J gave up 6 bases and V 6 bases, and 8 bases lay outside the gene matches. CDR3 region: CASSPTGAGEQYF. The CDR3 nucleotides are TGTGCCAGCAGCCCTACAGGGGCAGGCGAGCAGTACTTC.

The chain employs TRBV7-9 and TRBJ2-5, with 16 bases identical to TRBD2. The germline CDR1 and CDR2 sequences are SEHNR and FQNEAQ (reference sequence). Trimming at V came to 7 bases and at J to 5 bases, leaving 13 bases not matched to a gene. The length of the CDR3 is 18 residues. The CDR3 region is CASIWQGLAGGPGETQYF. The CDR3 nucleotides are TGTGCCAGCATTTGGCAGGGACTAGCGGGAGGGCCGGGGGAGACCCAGTACTTC.